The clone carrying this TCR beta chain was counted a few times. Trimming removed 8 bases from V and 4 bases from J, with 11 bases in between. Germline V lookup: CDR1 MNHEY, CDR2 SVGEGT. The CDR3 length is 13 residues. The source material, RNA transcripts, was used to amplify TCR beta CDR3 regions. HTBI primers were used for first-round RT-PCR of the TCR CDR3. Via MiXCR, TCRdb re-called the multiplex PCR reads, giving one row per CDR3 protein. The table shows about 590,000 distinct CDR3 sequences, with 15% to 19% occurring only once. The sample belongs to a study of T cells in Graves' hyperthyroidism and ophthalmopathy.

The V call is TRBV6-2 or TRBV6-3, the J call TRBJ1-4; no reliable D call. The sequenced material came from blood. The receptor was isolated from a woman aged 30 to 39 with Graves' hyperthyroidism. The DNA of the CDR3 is TGTGCCAGCTCGGAGGCCTATAATGAAAAACTGTTTTTT. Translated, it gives CASSEAYNEKLFF.